This record concerns one T cell receptor beta chain sequence. Antigen: not known. These data originate in a study of T-cell memory formation after mild COVID-19. Study-wide findings and caveats: Cross-reactive memory seemingly joined, as some responding clones were found in pre-infection memory.

TCRdb re-analysed the 5' RACE reads in MiXCR, keeping a single row per CDR3 protein. The table records roughly 150,000 distinct CDR3 sequences, about an eighth of them present only once. The CDR3 loop spans 16 amino acids. V shed 0 bases, J shed 1 base, and the junction held 4 bases outside the gene matches. From germline, CDR1 is SEHNR and CDR2 FQNEAQ (reference sequence). Sequencing used PBMCs or a T cell subset sorted from them (not recorded which). The TCR originated in a man in his late teens or twenties who had mild COVID-19 (a few samples of this study predate the infection). Cell type and time point are not known. The V and J genes are TRBV7-9 and TRBJ2-3; TRBD2 matches 7 bases. CDR3 residues: CASSLASSGGTDTQYF. CDR3 coding DNA: TGTGCCAGCAGCTTAGCGTCCAGCGGGGGCACAGATACGCAGTATTTT. Filled out from reference TRBV7-9 and TRBJ2-3, the complete variable domain reads DTGVSQNPRHKITKRGQNVTFRCDPISEHNRLYWYRQTLGQGPEFLTYFQNEAQLEKSRLLSDRFSAERPKGSFSTLEIQRTEQGDSAMYLCASSLASSGGTDTQYFGPGTRLTVL.